This TCR beta chain was sequenced for a study of T cells in Graves' hyperthyroidism and ophthalmopathy. Pregnant or lactating patients were excluded, as were those with uncontrolled infection or other autoimmune disease. Amplified TCR beta CDR3 regions came from RNA transcripts. HTBI primers were used for first-round RT-PCR of the TCR CDR3. TCRdb re-analysed the multiplex PCR reads in MiXCR, keeping a single row per CDR3 protein. The top ten clones hold less than 55% of a sample with hundreds of thousands of distinct CDR3 sequences, just under 20% of them seen once. This CDR3 contains 15 residues. Trimming removed 0 bases at V and 8 bases at J, with 17 bases between. Per the germline V gene, CDR1 is SGDLS and CDR2 is YYNGEE. This clonotype was observed a few times. As yet, its antigen is unknown. Study outcomes and limitations: Most thyroid clonotypes with frequency above 0.001 were detected in blood.

The gene calls are TRBV9 and TRBJ1-2; no reliable D call. Sequencing was done on a sample of blood. This sequence originates from a man aged 40-55 years with Graves' ophthalmopathy. CDR3 in amino acids: CASSVGDPRPQGYTF. The DNA for the CDR3 is TGTGCCAGCAGCGTAGGGGATCCGAGGCCACAGGGCTACACCTTC.